Sequencing of this T cell receptor beta chain was carried out in a study of persistence of HIV-infected CD4 T cells. The ends were cut back, 0 bases at V and 0 bases at J, with 22 bases in the middle. From germline, CDR1 is SGDLS and CDR2 YYNGEE. The CDR3 is 20 amino acids. Concerning this clone: Its antigen is unknown.

Stimulation used 8.5 to 10 ug/mL lysate from CMV-infected fibroblasts. Sorted nonresponding memory CD4+ T cells were CD40L-negative, CD69-negative, CD45RO-high. The immunoSEQ assay was version 4, run in survey mode. Data came from immunoSEQ multiplex PCR; TCRdb stores just in-frame clones and leaves some out. The sample lists roughly 28,000 clones, around 82% occurring once. The source was CD4+ T cells sorted from PBMCs after approximately 20-hour stimulation, collected from a patient who received antiretroviral therapy. The V call is TRBV9, the J call TRBJ2-4; D is unclear. The clonotype comes from an adult woman with HIV who was CMV-seropositive. CDR3 sequence reads: CASSVVQTVNSDLAKNIQYF. As DNA, the CDR3 is TGTGCCAGCAGCGTAGTTCAAACAGTCAACTCAGATTTAGCCAAAAACATTCAGTACTTC.